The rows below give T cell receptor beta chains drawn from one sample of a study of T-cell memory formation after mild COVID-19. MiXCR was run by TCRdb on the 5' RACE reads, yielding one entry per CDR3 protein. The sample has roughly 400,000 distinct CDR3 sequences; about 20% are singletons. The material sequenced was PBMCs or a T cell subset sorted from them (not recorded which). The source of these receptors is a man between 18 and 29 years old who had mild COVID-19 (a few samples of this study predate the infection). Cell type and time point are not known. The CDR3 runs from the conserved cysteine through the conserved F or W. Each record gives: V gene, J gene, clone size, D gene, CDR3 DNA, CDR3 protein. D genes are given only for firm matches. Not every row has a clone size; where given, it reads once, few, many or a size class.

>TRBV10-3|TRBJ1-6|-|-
TGTGCCATCAGTGACAGGGACTCCTATAATTCACCCCTCCACTTT
CAISDRDSYNSPLHF
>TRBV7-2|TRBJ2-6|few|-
TGTGCCAGCCGCCAAAAAAGGGGAAGTGGGGCCAACGTCCTGACTTTC
CASRQKRGSGANVLTF
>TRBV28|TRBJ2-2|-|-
TGTGCCAGCAGTTTATCAGCGCCCGGGGAGCTGTTTTTT
CASSLSAPGELFF
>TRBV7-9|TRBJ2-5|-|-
TGTGCCAGCAGCCGCGGACGGAGACTCCAAGAGACCCAGTACTTC
CASSRGRRLQETQYF
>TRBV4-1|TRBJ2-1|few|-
TGCGCCAGCAGCCAACGTACGGAGTTGAAGAGGAATGAGCAGTTCTTC
CASSQRTELKRNEQFF
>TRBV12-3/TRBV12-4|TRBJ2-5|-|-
TGTGCCAGCAGTTTACGGACTAACCAAGAGACCCAGTACTTC
CASSLRTNQETQYF
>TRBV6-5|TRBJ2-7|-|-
TGTGCCAGCAGTTACAGGGGGGACATCTCCTACGAGCAGTACTTC
CASSYRGDISYEQYF
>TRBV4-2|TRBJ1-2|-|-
TGTGCCAGCAGCCAAGATCAGGGTGGGCTCTATGGCTACACCTTC
CASSQDQGGLYGYTF
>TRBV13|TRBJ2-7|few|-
TGTGCCAGCAGCTTCCTCACAGGGGAGCAGTACTTC
CASSFLTGEQYF
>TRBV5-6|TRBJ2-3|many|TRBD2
TGTGCCAGCAGCTCGAAGCGGGGGAGAGATACGCAGTATTTT
CASSSKRGRDTQYF
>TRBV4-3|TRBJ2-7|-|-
TGCGCCAGCAGCCAGACTACCGCGGGTTCCTACGAGCAGTACTTC
CASSQTTAGSYEQYF
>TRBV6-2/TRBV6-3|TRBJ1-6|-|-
TGTGCCAGCAGAGGTTGGGTCCGAGGTACCCTCCACTTT
CASRGWVRGTLHF
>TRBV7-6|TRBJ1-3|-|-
TGTGCCAGCAGCCTCCACAGGGACAACACCATATATTTT
CASSLHRDNTIYF
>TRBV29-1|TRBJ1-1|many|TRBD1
TGCAGCGTTGATACAGGGGAGGACACTGAAGCTTTCTTT
CSVDTGEDTEAFF
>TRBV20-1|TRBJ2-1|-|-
TGCAGTGGTTCCAAGAGTGTCGATGAGCAGTTCTTC
CSGSKSVDEQFF
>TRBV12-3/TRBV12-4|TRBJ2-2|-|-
TGTGCCAGCACGCCCACCGGGGAGCTGTTTTTT
CASTPTGELFF
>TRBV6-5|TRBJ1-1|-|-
TGTGCCAGCAGTCGGACACCTACGAACACTGAAGCTTTCTTT
CASSRTPTNTEAFF
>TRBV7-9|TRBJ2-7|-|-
TGTGCCGCCATGACAGGCTCGGGTGAGCAGTACTTC
CAAMTGSGEQYF
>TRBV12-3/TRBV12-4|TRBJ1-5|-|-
TGTGCCAGCAGTTTAAGGTGGGAACAGCCCCAGCATTTT
CASSLRWEQPQHF
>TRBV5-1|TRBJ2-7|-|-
TGCGCCAGCAGCTTGGTTGTTAATAGCGGAAAAACCTCCTACGAGCAGTACTTC
CASSLVVNSGKTSYEQYF
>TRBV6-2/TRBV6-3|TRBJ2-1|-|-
TGTGCCAGCAGTTACTCGGACGGACCTTACAATGAGCAGTTCTTC
CASSYSDGPYNEQFF
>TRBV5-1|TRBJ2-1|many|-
TGCGCCAGCAGCTTGGGTGAGGGGCTTCGTGAGCAGTTCTTC
CASSLGEGLREQFF
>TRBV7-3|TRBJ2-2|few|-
TGTGCCAGCAGCTTATCCGGACAGAACACCGGGGAGCTGTTTTTT
CASSLSGQNTGELFF
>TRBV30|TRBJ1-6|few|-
TGTGCCTGGAGTGTAGGACCCGGGCCTAGGGATAATTCACCCCTCCACTTT
CAWSVGPGPRDNSPLHF
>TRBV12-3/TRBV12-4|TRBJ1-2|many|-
TGTGCCAGCAGTTTCGACAGTTATGGCTACACCTTC
CASSFDSYGYTF